These T cell receptor beta chains were read from a single sample in a study of T cell responses to AZD1222 COVID-19 vaccine. Sequencing used immunoSEQ multiplex PCR; TCRdb keeps in-frame clones, though not all of them. Of about 85,000 clones listed, approximately 88% are singletons. The sample here was peripheral blood, taken on day 0 of AZD1222 vaccination. These receptors originate from an adult in good health. CDR3s include the opening cysteine and the closing phenylalanine or tryptophan.

TRBV11-1	CASSLVGAMNTEAFF
TRBV6-5	CASSHRVSSGELFF
TRBV7-9	CASSQSPMGGDFEKLFF
TRBV7-2	CASSWAGGYNQPQHF
TRBV3-1/TRBV3-2	CASSWTSGRSHEQYF
TRBV12-5	CASGLGRGQGEAQPQHF
TRBV3-1/TRBV3-2	CASSLSGGEQYF
TRBV5-1	CASSLQDSPSDTQYF
TRBV9	CASSVMGEEAFF
TRBV5-1	CASSLVGNEQYF
TRBV6-5	CASSQSGILGYTF
TRBV5-6	CASSLISGSFRGELFF
TRBV5-8	CASSLSGHHKGEQYF
TRBV2	CASGPGTGRGNTIYF
TRBV7-6	CASSPTGEPGNTIYF
TRBV10-3	CAITPTSSGNTIYF
TRBV2	CASGRGRGTEAFF
TRBV1	CTSSQVREGRSDTQYF
TRBV18	CASSLTGMGSEAFF
TRBV28	CATRHSGTGNQPQHF
TRBV5-4	CASSLRPPVNEQFF
TRBV28	CASSTTGAGNTIYF
TRBV5-4	CASSLNRVYEQYF
TRBV7-9	CASSLRGPTNTEAFF
TRBV6-1	CASSEGYARAAYEQYF
TRBV3-1/TRBV3-2	CASSQVGNQPQHF
TRBV5-4	CASSPGTSGNTGELFF
TRBV18	CASSPARDSLTDTQYF
TRBV7-3	CASSIGTGIPYEQYF
TRBV20-1	CSPAMAGKLFF
TRBV3-1/TRBV3-2	CASSLLAGSYNEQFF
TRBV7-9	CASSRDRGHGEQFF
TRBV5-6	CASSQGLRGGGDTGELFF
TRBV23-1	CASKGYTF
TRBV9	CASSVDRGRSTDTQYF
TRBV6-5	CASSSWQGFSYEQYF
TRBV5-4	CASSSKNNNEQFF
TRBV2	CASSQGSQPQHF
TRBV7-9	CASSLDGGELFF
TRBV30	CAWKKGYSTDTQYF
TRBV9	CASSVGGATNEKLFF
TRBV7-9	CASSLSTSGNTIYF
TRBV19	CASRPGLAVYNEQFF
TRBV5-1	CASSLNQRYNEQFF
TRBV7-9	CASSLVGANEQFF